The subject of this entry is one TCR beta chain. This sample stems from a study of a mutant IDH1 vaccine in newly diagnosed glioma. The CDR3 spans 13 residues. The germline V gene encodes CDR1 SGHTA and CDR2 FQGTGA. The ends were cut back, 3 bases at V and 6 bases at J, with 9 bases in the middle. The time point denotes: baseline, week 1 (first vaccination visit). The treatment denotes: pre-vaccination baseline after standard-of-care therapy. The method was immunoSEQ multiplex PCR; TCRdb's version includes in-frame clones alone and lacks a portion of them. The table lists some 95,000 clones, about four fifths of them singletons, with 7% to 9% in the top ten.

Sequenced material: PBMCs, taken from a glioma patient treated with radiotherapy, temozolomide or both. This TCR derives from a man in his forties with glioma. The J gene is TRBJ2-1, the V gene TRBV7-3, with D possibly called TRBD1 or TRBD2 (6 bases each). The DNA for the CDR3 is TGTGCCAGCAGCTTCGGGGGCCTCAATGAGCAGTTCTTC. Its protein is CASSFGGLNEQFF.